This is a list of T cell receptor beta chains from one sample in a study of control samples from healthy donors and cancer patients. The protocol was immunoSEQ multiplex PCR, while the TCRdb copy is restricted to in-frame clones and leaves out a portion. The repertoire consists of 120,000 or so clones, with under 95% occurring once and the leading ten covering 8.5% to 10%. Sequencing was carried out using blood. Every receptor here comes from a man younger than 30 in good health. The CDR3 runs from the conserved cysteine through the conserved F or W.

V gene: TRBV6-4; J gene: TRBJ1-5; CDR3 length: 13; CDR3 protein: CASSELENQPQHF
V gene: TRBV29-1; J gene: TRBJ1-2; CDR3 length: 12; CDR3 protein: CSVERGGYGYAF
V gene: TRBV10-3; J gene: TRBJ2-5; CDR3 length: 16; CDR3 protein: CAISPSASGDQETQYF
V gene: TRBV3-1/TRBV3-2; J gene: TRBJ1-3; CDR3 length: 15; CDR3 protein: CASSQGQSSGNTIYF
V gene: TRBV29-1; J gene: TRBJ1-2; CDR3 length: 10; CDR3 protein: CSVEDGGYTF
V gene: TRBV20-1; J gene: TRBJ1-5; CDR3 length: 13; CDR3 protein: CSASHDSNQPQHF
V gene: TRBV7-3; J gene: TRBJ1-2; CDR3 length: 14; CDR3 protein: CASSLTPGDPGYTF
V gene: TRBV6-5; J gene: TRBJ1-1; CDR3 length: 14; CDR3 protein: CASSRSGQGAEAFF
V gene: TRBV7-9; J gene: TRBJ2-1; CDR3 length: 16; CDR3 protein: CASSSRDRGLYNEQFF
V gene: TRBV30; J gene: TRBJ2-7; CDR3 length: 15; CDR3 protein: CAWATGTGVSYEQYF
V gene: TRBV30; J gene: TRBJ2-7; CDR3 length: 14; CDR3 protein: CAWSVPAGSYEQYF
V gene: TRBV5-4; J gene: TRBJ2-6; CDR3 length: 15; CDR3 protein: CASRPGSSGANVLTF
V gene: TRBV19; J gene: TRBJ1-5; CDR3 length: 16; CDR3 protein: CASIERVVKSNQPQHF
V gene: TRBV2; J gene: TRBJ2-1; CDR3 length: 12; CDR3 protein: CASTEAGDRQFF
V gene: TRBV11-2; J gene: TRBJ1-3; CDR3 length: 18; CDR3 protein: CASSPKLPGHLSGNTIYF
V gene: TRBV7-6; J gene: TRBJ1-1; CDR3 length: 15; CDR3 protein: CASSLRTGVWTEAFF
V gene: TRBV7-3; J gene: TRBJ1-2; CDR3 length: 13; CDR3 protein: CASSLGQNYGYTF
V gene: TRBV5-1; J gene: TRBJ1-1; CDR3 length: 15; CDR3 protein: CASTLRDSLYTEAFF
V gene: TRBV10-2; J gene: TRBJ2-7; CDR3 length: 11; CDR3 protein: CASRNRQGKYF
V gene: TRBV4-2; J gene: TRBJ1-5; CDR3 length: 16; CDR3 protein: CASSQDPGELGQPQHF
V gene: TRBV2; J gene: TRBJ1-2; CDR3 length: 13; CDR3 protein: CASSPDSKYGYTF
V gene: TRBV10-2; J gene: TRBJ1-5; CDR3 length: 13; CDR3 protein: CASMGQQEQPQHF
V gene: TRBV2; J gene: TRBJ1-1; CDR3 length: 14; CDR3 protein: CASRLRTGRTEAFF
V gene: TRBV6-1; J gene: TRBJ2-3; CDR3 length: 14; CDR3 protein: CASSDGTVSDTQYF
V gene: TRBV19; J gene: TRBJ2-7; CDR3 length: 11; CDR3 protein: CASGDTYEQYF
V gene: TRBV4-1; J gene: TRBJ1-6; CDR3 length: 14; CDR3 protein: CASSQSSYNSPLHF
V gene: TRBV4-1; J gene: TRBJ2-7; CDR3 length: 14; CDR3 protein: CASSQRDGSYEQYF
V gene: TRBV5-1; J gene: TRBJ2-6; CDR3 length: 18; CDR3 protein: CASSLIGQGYSGANVLTF
V gene: TRBV3-1/TRBV3-2; J gene: TRBJ1-3; CDR3 length: 15; CDR3 protein: CASSPGRGPGNTIYF
V gene: TRBV12-5; J gene: TRBJ1-1; CDR3 length: 14; CDR3 protein: CASGLDHRNTEAFF
V gene: TRBV20-1; J gene: TRBJ2-3; CDR3 length: 13; CDR3 protein: CSASGGGRDTQYF
V gene: TRBV30; J gene: TRBJ1-2; CDR3 length: 15; CDR3 protein: CAWSDGRTTNYGYTF
V gene: TRBV4-1; J gene: TRBJ1-4; CDR3 length: 17; CDR3 protein: CASTDRDRGGPPEKLFF
V gene: TRBV5-1; J gene: TRBJ1-6; CDR3 length: 15; CDR3 protein: CASSLVDRANSPLHF
V gene: TRBV5-6; J gene: TRBJ2-5; CDR3 length: 14; CDR3 protein: CASSLTGNQETQYF